Following are 9 T cell receptor beta chains from one sample sequenced in a study of T-cell memory formation after mild COVID-19. TCRdb re-analysed the 5' RACE reads in MiXCR, keeping a single row per CDR3 protein. The table has around 400,000 distinct CDR3 sequences, 20% to 25% seen once; the top ten hold around 9%. Sequenced sample: PBMCs or a T cell subset sorted from them (not recorded which). These receptors all stem from an adult woman who had mild COVID-19 (a few samples of this study predate the infection). Cell type and time point are not known.

This clonotype has just a few counts. This chain joins TRBV27 and TRBJ2-7, with 8 bases identical to TRBD2. This CDR3 is built from 16 residues. Per the germline V gene, CDR1 is MNHEY and CDR2 is SMNVEV (reference sequence). The J segment lost 4 bases and the V segment lost 2 bases, leaving 10 bases of the junction unmatched. CDR3 sequence reads: CASSLRGGSFRYEQYF. In DNA, the CDR3 is TGTGCCAGCAGTTTACGCGGGGGGAGCTTCCGTTACGAGCAGTACTTC.

This clonotype was detected once. V usage is TRBV29-1 and J usage is TRBJ2-6; D is perhaps TRBD1 (5 bases). CDR1 and CDR2 (germline): SQVTM, ANQGSEA. This CDR3 has 16 amino acids. V was trimmed by 7 bases and J by 0 bases, leaving 16 bases between them. The CDR3 is CSGVTVLASGANVLTF. The DNA of the CDR3 is TGCAGCGGGGTGACAGTTCTTGCCTCTGGGGCCAACGTCCTGACTTTC. The full variable domain, completed using reference TRBV29-1 and TRBJ2-6, is SAVISQKPSRDICQRGTSLTIQCQVDSQVTMMFWYRQQPGQSLTLIATANQGSEATYESGFVIDKFPISRPNLTFSTLTVSNMSPEDSSIYLCSGVTVLASGANVLTFGAGSRLTVL.

J is TRBJ2-7 and V is TRBV7-2; D not certain. The germline V gene has CDR1 SGHTA and CDR2 FQGNSA. The V and J ends lost 1 base and 3 bases respectively, with 10 bases between them. The CDR3 covers 14 residues. The CDR3 bases are TGTGCCAGCAGCTTAGGCTTCAGGAGCTACGAGCAGTACTTC. It translates to CASSLGFRSYEQYF.

The genes are TRBV7-6 and TRBJ1-6; no reliable D call. Germline V gives CDR1 SGHVS, CDR2 FNYEAQ. The CDR3 is made up of 12 amino acids. V was cut by 4 bases and J by 8 bases, with 6 bases left in between. This CDR3 is CASSSTDSPLHF. The CDR3, as DNA: TGTGCCAGCAGCTCTACAGATTCACCCCTCCACTTT. Full variable domain (rest looked up from reference TRBV7-6 and TRBJ1-6): GAGVSQSPRYKVTKRGQDVALRCDPISGHVSLYWYRQALGQGPEFLTYFNYEAQQDKSGLPNDRFSAERPEGSISTLTIQRTEQRDSAMYRCASSSTDSPLHFGNGTRLTVT.

This clonotype was detected a few times. The chain couples TRBV6-2 or TRBV6-3 to TRBJ2-1; a weak D match, TRBD2 (7 bases). Trimming removed 0 bases at V and 4 bases at J, with 16 bases between. CDR3 length: 17 residues. In germline, CDR1 is MNHEY, CDR2 SVGEGT. CDR3 sequence (DNA): TGTGCCAGCAGTTACTCGGGGGCTAGCGGTATATACAATGAGCAGTTCTTC. Its protein is CASSYSGASGIYNEQFF.

The CDR3 sequence: CASSGTRVETQYF. Written as DNA, the CDR3 is TGTGCCAGCAGTGGCACTAGGGTAGAGACCCAGTACTTC. The chain links TRBV2 to TRBJ2-5, with D possibly TRBD2 on 5 matching bases. Looked up from germline, CDR1 is SNHLY and CDR2 is FYNNEI. The CDR3 covers 13 residues. V shed 4 bases and J shed 4 bases, with 10 bases lying between them.

V usage is TRBV7-9 and J usage is TRBJ1-5; 9 nucleotides agree with TRBD1. There are 14 residues in the CDR3. Germline lookup yields CDR1 SEHNR and CDR2 FQNEAQ (reference sequence). Germline trimming cut 4 bases from V and 9 bases from J; bases unmatched to any gene: 7. This CDR3 reads CASSSDRGGLPQHF. CDR3 DNA sequence: TGTGCCAGCAGCTCGGACAGGGGAGGGCTGCCCCAGCATTTT.

This clonotype was seen more than once but under ten times. This sequence joins TRBV30 and TRBJ2-5; the D is unclear. Germline V gene lookup returns CDR1 GTSNPN and CDR2 SVGIG (reference sequence). Trimming pared 0 bases from V and 4 bases from J, leaving 6 bases between. The CDR3 sequence is 12 residues long. The CDR3 DNA sequence: TGTGCCTGGAGTGTGTTAGGAGAGACCCAGTACTTC. This sequence encodes CAWSVLGETQYF. The full variable domain, with the rest looked up from reference TRBV30 and TRBJ2-5, is SQTIHQWPATLVQPVGSPLSLECTVEGTSNPNLYWYRQAAGRGLQLLFYSVGIGQISSEVPQNLSASRPQDRQFILSSKKLLLSDSGFYLCAWSVLGETQYFGPGTRLLVL.

This clonotype was detected only a few times. The V and J genes are TRBV14 and TRBJ2-3; D tentatively reads TRBD1 or TRBD2 (5 bases each). Trimming shortened V by 1 base and J by 3 bases, and 11 bases separated the two germline ends. This CDR3 is built from 15 residues. Germline V gives CDR1 SGHDN, CDR2 FVKESK. CDR3 in amino acids: CASSQGSGTTDTQYF. The CDR3 DNA reads TGTGCCAGCAGCCAAGGTTCAGGGACGACAGATACGCAGTATTTT.